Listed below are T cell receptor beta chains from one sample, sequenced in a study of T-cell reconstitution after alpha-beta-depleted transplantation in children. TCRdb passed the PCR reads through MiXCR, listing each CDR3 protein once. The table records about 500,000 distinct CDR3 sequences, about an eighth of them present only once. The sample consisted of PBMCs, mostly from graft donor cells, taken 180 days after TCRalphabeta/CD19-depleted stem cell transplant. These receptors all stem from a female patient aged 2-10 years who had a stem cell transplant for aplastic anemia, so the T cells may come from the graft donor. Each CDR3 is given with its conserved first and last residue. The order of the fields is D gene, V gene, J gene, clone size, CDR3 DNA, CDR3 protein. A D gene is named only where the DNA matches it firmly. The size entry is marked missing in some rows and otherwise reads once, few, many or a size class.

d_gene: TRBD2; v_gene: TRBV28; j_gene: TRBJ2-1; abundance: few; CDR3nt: TGTGCCAGCGTAACGCCAGGGACTAGCGCCTACAATGAGCAGTTCTTC; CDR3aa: CASVTPGTSAYNEQFF
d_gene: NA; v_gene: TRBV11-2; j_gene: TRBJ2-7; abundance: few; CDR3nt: TGTGCCAGCAGCTTAGAAAGTTACGGGAGAGCTAACACCTACGAGCAGTACTTC; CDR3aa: CASSLESYGRANTYEQYF
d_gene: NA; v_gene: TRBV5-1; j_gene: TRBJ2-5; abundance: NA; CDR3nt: TGCGCCAGCAGCTTGGGGGGCTACCGGGAGACCCAGTACTTC; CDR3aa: CASSLGGYRETQYF
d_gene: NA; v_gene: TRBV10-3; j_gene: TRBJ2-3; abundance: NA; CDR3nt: TGTGCCATCAGTACGGTGCCAGATACGCAGTATTTT; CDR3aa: CAISTVPDTQYF
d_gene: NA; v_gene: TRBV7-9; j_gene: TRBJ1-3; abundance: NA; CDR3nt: TGTGCCAGCAGGGGCCCCGGGAGCGACTCTGGAAACACCATATATTTT; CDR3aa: CASRGPGSDSGNTIYF
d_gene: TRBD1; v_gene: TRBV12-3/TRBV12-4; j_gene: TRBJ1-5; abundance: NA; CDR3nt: TGTGCCAGCAGTCACAGGGGACCCAATCAGCCCCAGCATTTT; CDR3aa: CASSHRGPNQPQHF
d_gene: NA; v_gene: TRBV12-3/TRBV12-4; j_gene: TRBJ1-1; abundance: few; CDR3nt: TGTGCCAGCAGAACAGTCATGAACACTGAAGCTTTCTTT; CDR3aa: CASRTVMNTEAFF
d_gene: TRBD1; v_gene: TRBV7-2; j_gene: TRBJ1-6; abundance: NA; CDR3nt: TGTGCCAGCAGCCCCTCACAGGGGTCCTATAATTCACCCCTCCACTTT; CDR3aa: CASSPSQGSYNSPLHF
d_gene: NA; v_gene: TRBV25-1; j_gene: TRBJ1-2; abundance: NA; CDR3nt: TGTGCCAGCAGTGAATCGGGGGGCAACTATGGCTACACCTTC; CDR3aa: CASSESGGNYGYTF
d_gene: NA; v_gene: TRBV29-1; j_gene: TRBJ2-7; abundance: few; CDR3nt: TGCAGCTGCTACCTGGCGGGCTACGAGCAGTACTTC; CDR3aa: CSCYLAGYEQYF
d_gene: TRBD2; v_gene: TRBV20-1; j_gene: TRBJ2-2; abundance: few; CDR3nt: TGCAGTGCTAGATCCCCGGGACTAGCGGGCCCCGGGGAGCTGTTTTTT; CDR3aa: CSARSPGLAGPGELFF
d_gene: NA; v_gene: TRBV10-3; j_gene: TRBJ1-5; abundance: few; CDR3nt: TGTGCCATCGGGACCCAAAGCGGTCAGCCCCAGCATTTT; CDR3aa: CAIGTQSGQPQHF
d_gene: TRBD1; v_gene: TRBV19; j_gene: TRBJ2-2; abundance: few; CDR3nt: TGTGCCAGTAGGCCGGGACAGAAAACCGGGGAGCTGTTTTTT; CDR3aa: CASRPGQKTGELFF
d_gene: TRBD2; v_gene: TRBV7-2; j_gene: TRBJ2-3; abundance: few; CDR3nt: TGTGCCAGCAGCTTAGCTCCCGGACTAGCGGGAGTGCTTCCTAGCACAGATACGCAGTATTTT; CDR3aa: CASSLAPGLAGVLPSTDTQYF
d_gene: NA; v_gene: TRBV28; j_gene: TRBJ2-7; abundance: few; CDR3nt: TGTGCCAGCAGTTTAGCAGGGCAGATCTACGAGCAGTACTTC; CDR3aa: CASSLAGQIYEQYF
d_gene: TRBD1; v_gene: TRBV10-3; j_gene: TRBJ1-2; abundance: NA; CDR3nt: TGTGCCATCAGTGGTCGGGACAGGGGGGACTATGGCTACACCTTC; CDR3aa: CAISGRDRGDYGYTF